This T cell receptor beta chain stems from a study of prognosis after radiotherapy for stage I lung cancer. Study-level information: The period between 2018 and early 2019 saw the enrollment of stage I non-small cell lung cancer patients. Median age was 74.5 years (about 50 to 90) among about a dozen men and a handful of women. The study recorded distant metastases in a few patients (median around 7 months) after radiotherapy and no significant progression in more than twelve.

The sample holds many counts of this clonotype. Using two-round multiplex PCR, the authors amplified TCR beta CDR3 from genomic DNA. First-round PCR, the initial amplification, used primers specific to each TRBV and TRBJ gene. TCRdb redid the calling of the multiplex PCR reads with MiXCR, one entry per CDR3 protein. Of 15,000 to 20,000 distinct CDR3 sequences listed, about a quarter are singletons. Sequencing was performed on PBMCs, taken before or after stereotactic body radiation therapy (not recorded which). This clonotype originated in a donor over 45 with non-small cell lung cancer.

For the CDR3, the DNA is TGCGCCAGCAGCTCAGAACTACGATTGGGAAAGACCCAGTACTTC. Translating gives CASSSELRLGKTQYF. The V call is TRBV5-1, the J call TRBJ2-5; no reliable D call. CDR3 length equals 15 residues. Trimming removed 3 bases from V and 6 bases from J, with 18 bases in between. Germline CDR1 reads SGHRS; CDR2 reads YFSETQ.